The sequence of this TCR beta chain was determined in a study of blood T cell repertoires in COVID-19 (dated by TCRdb to 2018 to 2020). About the investigation overall: Samples from collaborators originated in the United States, Italy and Spain and spanned both the acute and convalescent phases of COVID-19. The prospective study material was composed of cDNA or gDNA derived from T cells, B-cell-depleted T cells, or PBMCs. The dataset comprised deeply sampled blood TCRbeta repertoires from subjects exposed to, actively infected with, or recovered from COVID-19. Sample metadata almost always included a de-identified subject ID, COVID-19 status, age in years and sex. The repertoires were released in a freely available public database meant as a resource for research on the immune response to SARS-CoV-2. Where HLA class I and class II types were available, the types were taken from metadata supplied by the sample provider, not from assay-based typing. Samples came from the ongoing ImmuneRACE study (first 160 participants) plus 1,254 subjects from 6 global collaborators.

This clone came up once. Its antigen specificity is not known. No base quality values were provided; no much bigger clone lies one nucleotide off. The immunoSEQ Assay, a bias-controlled multiplex PCR, was used to amplify TCRbeta CDR3 regions from genomic DNA. Per the source publication's procedure: Within the assay, amplification of reference gene primers was used to estimate how many nucleated cells each sample contained. Sequence reads were collapsed and filtered to measure the absolute abundance of every unique TCRbeta CDR3 rearrangement. For each sample, productive Simpson clonality was calculated as the square root of Simpson's diversity index over productive rearrangements. TCRdb obtained this table from immuneACCESS and retained in-frame rearrangements with V and J assigned. These tables miss some clones; where compared with another copy, unresolved V genes account for less than half of the shortfall, and the remainder is unexplained. V and J calls and clone size are given by that table; D and trimming were obtained from the DNA. The sample table records about 92,000 clones; approximately 70% of these occur just once. The leading ten clones occupy roughly 24% of the sample.

Each collaborating institution followed its own protocols to collect whole blood in K2EDTA tubes. For TCRbeta analysis, collaborators shipped samples as frozen whole blood, isolated PBMCs, or DNA extracted from either of those sample types. Results and caveats for the whole study, not just this receptor: Clinical and demographic metadata were provided uncurated, with the amount varying by source and participant.

Including the terminal cysteine and phenylalanine, the CDR3 comprises 14 residues. CDR3 DNA is the only sequence kept; it has 42 bases, read in frame from the first base. CDR1 and CDR2 were assigned from the germline V gene as MNHEY and SVGEGT. V loses 2 bases, J loses 4 bases, and the germline ends lie 11 bases apart. Sequenced input: peripheral blood. The clonotype was recovered from a woman in her sixties in a cohort sampled during active or convalescent COVID-19. The chain employs TRBV6-2 or TRBV6-3 and TRBJ1-2, with the D gene not clear enough to name. The CDR3: CASSYAGSGYGYTF. The DNA sequence is given as TGTGCCAGCAGTTACGCCGGCAGCGGCTATGGCTACACCTTC.